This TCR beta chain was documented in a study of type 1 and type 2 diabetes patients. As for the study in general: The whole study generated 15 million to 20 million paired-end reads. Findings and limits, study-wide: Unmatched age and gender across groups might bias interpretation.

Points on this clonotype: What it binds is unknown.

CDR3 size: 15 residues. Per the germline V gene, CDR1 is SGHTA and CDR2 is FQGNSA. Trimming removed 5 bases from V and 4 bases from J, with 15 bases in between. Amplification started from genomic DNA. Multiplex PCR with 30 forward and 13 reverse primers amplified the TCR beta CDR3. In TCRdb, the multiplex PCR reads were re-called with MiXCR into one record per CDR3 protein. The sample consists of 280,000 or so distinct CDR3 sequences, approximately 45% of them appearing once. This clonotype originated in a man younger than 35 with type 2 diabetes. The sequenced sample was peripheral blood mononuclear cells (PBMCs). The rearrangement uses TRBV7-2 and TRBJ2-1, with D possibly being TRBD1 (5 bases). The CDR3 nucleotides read TGTGCCAGCAGCCAAGATCCGACAGATTACAATGAGCAGTTCTTC. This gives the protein CASSQDPTDYNEQFF.